This TCR beta chain appears in the sequencing data of a study of OX40 agonist ivuxolimab in advanced cancers. Study at large: Melanoma, hepatocellular carcinoma, head and neck or renal cell cancer occurred in dose-escalation patients. Study-level results: At 0.1 to 3.0 mg/kg and by week 6, clonal expansion occurred in CD4+ and CD8+ blood T cells. More expanded clones were found, on average, in CD8+ than in CD4+ T cells.

V was pared by 1 base and J by 4 bases, with 12 bases of the junction left unmatched. Germline V gives CDR1 LGHNA, CDR2 YSLEER. The CDR3 spans 18 residues. A word on this clone: The antigen remains unidentified.

Sequencing was performed with immunoSEQ multiplex PCR; in TCRdb, only in-frame clones are kept and a portion is missing. The table has about 80,000 clones, about 86% seen once. This sequence was found in an adult with an advanced solid tumor such as melanoma, head and neck, liver or kidney cancer. The sample was CD4+ or CD8+ T cells sorted from blood, taken in a trial of the OX40 agonist ivuxolimab. The chain couples TRBV4-3 to TRBJ2-7, with 11 positions matching TRBD2. CDR3 residues: CASSQVVGSGGAKYEQYF. The CDR3 DNA sequence: TGCGCCAGCAGCCAAGTAGTAGGTAGCGGGGGGGCTAAGTACGAGCAGTACTTC.